The 6 T cell receptor beta chains reported below all come from one sample, sequenced in a study of blood T cell repertoires in COVID-19. Clones were sequenced by immunoSEQ multiplex PCR, and TCRdb holds only the in-frame ones, with some missing. The data hold roughly 100,000 clones, with around 81% observed a single time. Sequencing was carried out using peripheral blood. These receptors came from a man aged 80 or over with acute or convalescent COVID-19.

The table lists this clone with a few counts. As DNA, the CDR3 is TGTGCCAGCAGTATGGTCAGGGTTTCACCCCTCCACTTT. The encoded protein is CASSMVRVSPLHF. The V gene is TRBV28, the J gene TRBJ1-6, with D perhaps matching TRBD1 (5 bases). Trimming removed 5 bases at V and 9 bases at J, with 11 bases between. CDR3 length equals 13 residues. In germline, CDR1 is MDHEN, CDR2 SYDVKM. The entire variable domain, with the rest obtained from reference TRBV28 and TRBJ1-6, is as follows: DVKVTQSSRYLVKRTGEKVFLECVQDMDHENMFWYRQDPGLGLRLIYFSYDVKMKEKGDIPEGYSVSREKKERFSLILESASTNQTSMYLCASSMVRVSPLHFGNGTRLTVT.

This chain joins TRBV11-2 and TRBJ2-2, with no clear D. Germline V gene sequence: CDR1 SGHAT, CDR2 FQNNGV. CDR3 size: 16 residues. Trimming pared 1 base from V and 0 bases from J, leaving 9 bases between. CDR3 DNA: TGTGCCAGCAGCTTAGGGGCCGTCGCGAACACCGGGGAGCTGTTTTTT. This encodes CASSLGAVANTGELFF.

The chain links TRBV2 to TRBJ1-2; no clear D gene. This CDR3 contains 12 residues. V lost 3 bases, J lost 10 bases, and 12 bases lay in between. Germline V gives CDR1 SNHLY, CDR2 FYNNEI. CDR3 protein: CASSELQAIYTF. CDR3 nucleotide sequence: TGTGCCAGCAGTGAGTTGCAGGCGATCTACACCTTC.

J is TRBJ1-1 and V is TRBV2, with unresolved D. Germline CDR1 SNHLY, CDR2 FYNNEI. The length of the CDR3 is 14 residues. Between the trimmed V and J ends, which lost 3 bases and 0 bases, there was a span of 8 bases. The CDR3 DNA reads as TGTGCCAGCAGTGATGCACCTATGAACACTGAAGCTTTCTTT. Residues: CASSDAPMNTEAFF.

The CDR3 region is CASSLAPDTGEQFF. CDR3 coding DNA: TGCGCCAGCAGCTTGGCCCCCGACACAGGGGAGCAGTTCTTC. The chain recombines TRBV5-1 with TRBJ2-1; possibly TRBD1 for D (6 bases). Germline lookup yields CDR1 SGHRS and CDR2 YFSETQ. Trimming took off 0 bases at V and 10 bases at J, with 14 bases between the two ends. The CDR3 is 14 residues long.

The chain combines TRBV7-2 with TRBJ2-5, with a possible D match to TRBD1 (5 bases). This CDR3 region has 14 residues. In germline, CDR1 is SGHTA, CDR2 FQGNSA. The V end was cut by 1 base, the J end by 1 base, with 7 bases between. The CDR3 nucleotides are TGTGCCAGCAGCTTAGGACAGCCCCAAGAGACCCAGTACTTC. Its protein product is CASSLGQPQETQYF.